Given below is one TCR beta chain in context. The TCR cDNA carried a universal primer site and UMIs from 5'RACE template switching. Via MiXCR, TCRdb re-called the 5' RACE reads, giving one row per CDR3 protein. The sample carries fewer than 100,000 distinct CDR3 sequences, under 9% recorded once. This entry is derived from a study of T cells after yellow fever vaccination. The TCR was taken from a man aged 18 to 35 who received the YFV17D yellow fever vaccine. Sample: CD8+ T cells not binding an NS4B(214-222) dextramer, sorted from PBMCs, taken around 15 days after the first yellow fever vaccination.

The CDR3 nucleotides read TGTGCCAGCAGCCAAGGGGCCAGCGGGGGATACGAGCAGTACTTC. This translates into CASSQGASGGYEQYF. The chain links TRBV4-2 to TRBJ2-7, with 8 bases aligning to TRBD2. The ends lost 1 base at V and 4 bases at J; junction bases unmatched: 6. The germline V gene encodes CDR1 LGHNA and CDR2 YNFKEQ. The CDR3 totals 15 residues.